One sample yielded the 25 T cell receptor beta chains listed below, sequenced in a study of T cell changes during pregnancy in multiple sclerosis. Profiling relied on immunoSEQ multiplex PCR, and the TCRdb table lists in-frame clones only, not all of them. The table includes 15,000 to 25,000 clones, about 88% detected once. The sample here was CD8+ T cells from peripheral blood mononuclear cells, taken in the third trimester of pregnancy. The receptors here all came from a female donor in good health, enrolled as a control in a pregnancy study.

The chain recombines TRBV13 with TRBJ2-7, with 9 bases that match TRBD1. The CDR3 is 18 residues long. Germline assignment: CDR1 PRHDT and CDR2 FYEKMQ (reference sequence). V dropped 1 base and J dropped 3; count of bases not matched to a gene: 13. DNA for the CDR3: TGTGCCAGCAGCTTAGCCAAGATAGGACAGGGGAGTTACTACGAGCAGTACTTC. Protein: CASSLAKIGQGSYYEQYF. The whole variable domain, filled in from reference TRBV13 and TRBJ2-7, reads AAGVIQSPRHLIKEKRETATLKCYPIPRHDTVYWYQQGPGQDPQFLISFYEKMQSDKGSIPDRFSAQQFSDYHSELNMSSLELGDSALYFCASSLAKIGQGSYYEQYFGPGTRLTVT.

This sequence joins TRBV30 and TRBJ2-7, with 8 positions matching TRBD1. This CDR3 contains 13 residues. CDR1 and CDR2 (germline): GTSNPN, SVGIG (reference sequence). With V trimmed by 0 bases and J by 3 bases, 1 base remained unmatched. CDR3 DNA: TGTGCCTGGAGTGTAGGACAGGGCTACGAGCAGTACTTC. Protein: CAWSVGQGYEQYF.

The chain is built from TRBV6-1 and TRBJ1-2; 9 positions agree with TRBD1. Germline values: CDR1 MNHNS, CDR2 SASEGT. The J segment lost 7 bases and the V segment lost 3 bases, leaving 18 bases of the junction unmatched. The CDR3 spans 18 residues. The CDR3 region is CASSDVRDRVKLGVGYTF. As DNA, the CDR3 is TGTGCCAGCAGTGATGTCCGGGACAGGGTCAAGTTGGGCGTTGGCTACACCTTC.

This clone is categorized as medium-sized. CDR3 nucleotide sequence: TGTGCCACCAGCCTTGACAGGGGTGGCTATGGCTACACCTTC. Translation: CATSLDRGGYGYTF. V usage is TRBV15 and J usage is TRBJ1-2; 8 bases are shared with TRBD1. V was clipped by 5 bases and J by 4 bases; unmatched bases: 6. CDR1 and CDR2 from the germline V gene are LNHNV and YYDKDF (reference sequence). The CDR3 consists of 14 residues.

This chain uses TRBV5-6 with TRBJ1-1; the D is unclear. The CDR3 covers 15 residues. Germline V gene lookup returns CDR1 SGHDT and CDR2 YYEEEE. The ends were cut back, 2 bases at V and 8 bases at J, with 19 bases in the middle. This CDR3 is CASSFLSGTGNEAFF. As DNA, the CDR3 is TGTGCCAGCAGCTTTCTTTCAGGAACTGGAAACGAAGCTTTCTTT. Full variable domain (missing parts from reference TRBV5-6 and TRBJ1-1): DAGVTQSPTHLIKTRGQQVTLRCSPKSGHDTVSWYQQALGQGPQFIFQYYEEEERQRGNFPDRFSGHQFPNYSSELNVNALLLGDSALYLCASSFLSGTGNEAFFGQGTRLTVV.

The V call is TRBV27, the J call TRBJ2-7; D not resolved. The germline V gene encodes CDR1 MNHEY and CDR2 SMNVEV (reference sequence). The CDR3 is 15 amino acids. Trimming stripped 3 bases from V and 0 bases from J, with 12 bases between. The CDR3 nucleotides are TGTGCCAGCAGTTTTACGTATCGGAGCTCCTACGAGCAGTACTTC. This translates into CASSFTYRSSYEQYF.

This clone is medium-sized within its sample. CDR3 sequence (DNA): TGTGCCAGCAGTACCTCCGGGACAGGGTTCGAGCAGTACTTC. Translation gives CASSTSGTGFEQYF. This rearrangement joins TRBV28 to TRBJ2-7; 9 nucleotides agree with TRBD1. CDR3 length: 14 amino acids. The ends lost 5 bases at V and 6 bases at J; junction bases unmatched: 8. The germline V gene encodes CDR1 MDHEN and CDR2 SYDVKM.

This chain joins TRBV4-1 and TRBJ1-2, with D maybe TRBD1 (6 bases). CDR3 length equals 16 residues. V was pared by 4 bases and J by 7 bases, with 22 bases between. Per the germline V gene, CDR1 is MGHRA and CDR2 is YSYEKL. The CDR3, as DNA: TGCGCCAGCAGCCCAGCCGGGGGGGCCATGGTCGGTGGCTACACCTTC. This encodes CASSPAGGAMVGGYTF.

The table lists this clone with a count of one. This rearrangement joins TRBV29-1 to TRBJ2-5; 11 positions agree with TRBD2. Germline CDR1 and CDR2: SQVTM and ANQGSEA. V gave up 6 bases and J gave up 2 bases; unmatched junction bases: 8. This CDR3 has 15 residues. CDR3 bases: TGCAGCGTGACACTTAGCGGGAGGGGTCAAGAGACCCAGTACTTC. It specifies CSVTLSGRGQETQYF.

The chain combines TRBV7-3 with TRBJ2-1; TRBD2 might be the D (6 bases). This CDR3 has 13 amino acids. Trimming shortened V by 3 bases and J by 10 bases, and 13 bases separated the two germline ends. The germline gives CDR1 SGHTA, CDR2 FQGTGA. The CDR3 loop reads CASSFLGTREQFF. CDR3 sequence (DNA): TGTGCCAGCAGCTTTTTGGGGACTCGCGAGCAGTTCTTC.

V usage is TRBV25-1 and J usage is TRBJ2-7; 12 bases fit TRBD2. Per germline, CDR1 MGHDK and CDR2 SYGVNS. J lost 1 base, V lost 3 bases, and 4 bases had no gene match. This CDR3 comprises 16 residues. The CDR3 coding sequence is TGTGCCAGCAGTGACTTAACTAGCGGGGGGTCCTACGAGCAGTACTTC. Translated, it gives CASSDLTSGGSYEQYF.

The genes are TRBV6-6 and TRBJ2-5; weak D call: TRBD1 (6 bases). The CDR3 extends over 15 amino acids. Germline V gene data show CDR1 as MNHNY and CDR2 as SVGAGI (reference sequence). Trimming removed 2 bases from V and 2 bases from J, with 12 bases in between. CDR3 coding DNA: TGTGCCAGCAGTTACGCCGGGACACAACAAGAGACCCAGTACTTC. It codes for CASSYAGTQQETQYF.

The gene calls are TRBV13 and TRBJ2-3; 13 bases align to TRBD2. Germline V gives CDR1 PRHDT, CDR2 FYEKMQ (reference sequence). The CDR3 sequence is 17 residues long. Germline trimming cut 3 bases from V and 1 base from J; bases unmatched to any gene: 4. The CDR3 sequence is CASSLGGLAGRTDTQYF. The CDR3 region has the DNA TGTGCCAGCAGCTTGGGGGGACTAGCGGGGCGCACAGATACGCAGTATTTT.

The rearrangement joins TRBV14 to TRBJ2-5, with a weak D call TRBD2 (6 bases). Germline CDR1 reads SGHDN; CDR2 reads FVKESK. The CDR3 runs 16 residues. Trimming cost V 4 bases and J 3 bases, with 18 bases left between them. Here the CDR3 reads CASSRRKSGLKETQYF. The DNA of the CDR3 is TGTGCCAGCAGCCGGAGGAAATCAGGACTAAAAGAGACCCAGTACTTC.

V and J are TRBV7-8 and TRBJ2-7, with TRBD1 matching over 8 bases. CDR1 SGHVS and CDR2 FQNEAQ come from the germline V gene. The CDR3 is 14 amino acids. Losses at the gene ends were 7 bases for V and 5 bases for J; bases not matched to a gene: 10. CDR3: CASNERTGRDEQYF. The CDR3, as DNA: TGTGCCAGCAACGAACGGACAGGGAGAGACGAGCAGTACTTC.

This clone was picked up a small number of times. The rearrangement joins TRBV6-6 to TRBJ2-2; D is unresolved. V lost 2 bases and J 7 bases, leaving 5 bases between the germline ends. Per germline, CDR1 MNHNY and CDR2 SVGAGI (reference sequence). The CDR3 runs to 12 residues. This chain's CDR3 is CASSYQNGELFF. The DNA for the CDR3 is TGTGCCAGCAGTTACCAAAACGGGGAGCTGTTTTTT.

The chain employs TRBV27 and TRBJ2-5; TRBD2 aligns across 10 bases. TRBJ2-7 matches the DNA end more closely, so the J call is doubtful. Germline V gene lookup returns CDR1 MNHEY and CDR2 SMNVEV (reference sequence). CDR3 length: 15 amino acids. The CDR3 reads CASSVFAGLAHEQYF. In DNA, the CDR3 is TGTGCCAGCAGTGTATTCGCGGGACTAGCGCACGAGCAGTACTTC.

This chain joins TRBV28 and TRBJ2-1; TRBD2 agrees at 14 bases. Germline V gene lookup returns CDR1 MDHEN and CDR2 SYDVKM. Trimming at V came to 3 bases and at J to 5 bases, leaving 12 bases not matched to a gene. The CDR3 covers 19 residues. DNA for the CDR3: TGTGCCAGCAGTTTCTACGGGACTAGCGGGAGCTCATTTGACAATGAGCAGTTCTTC. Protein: CASSFYGTSGSSFDNEQFF.

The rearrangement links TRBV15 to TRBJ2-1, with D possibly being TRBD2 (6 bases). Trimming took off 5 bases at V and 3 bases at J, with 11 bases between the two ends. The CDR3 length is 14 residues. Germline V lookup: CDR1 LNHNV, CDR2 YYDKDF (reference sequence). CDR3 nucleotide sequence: TGTGCCACCAGCCGGAGGGACGTCTACAATGAGCAGTTCTTC. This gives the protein CATSRRDVYNEQFF.

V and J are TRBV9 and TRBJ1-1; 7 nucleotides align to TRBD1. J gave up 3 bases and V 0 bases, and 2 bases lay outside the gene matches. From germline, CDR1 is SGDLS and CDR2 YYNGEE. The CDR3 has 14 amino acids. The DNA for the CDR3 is TGTGCCAGCAGCGTAGTAGGGGGCGACACTGAAGCTTTCTTT. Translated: CASSVVGGDTEAFF.

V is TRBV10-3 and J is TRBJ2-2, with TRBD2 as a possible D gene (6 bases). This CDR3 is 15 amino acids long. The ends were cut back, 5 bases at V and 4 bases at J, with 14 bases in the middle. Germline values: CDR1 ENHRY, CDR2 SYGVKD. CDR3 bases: TGTGCCATCAGTCGGGGGATTTCGGGCACCGGGGAGCTGTTTTTT. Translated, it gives CAISRGISGTGELFF.

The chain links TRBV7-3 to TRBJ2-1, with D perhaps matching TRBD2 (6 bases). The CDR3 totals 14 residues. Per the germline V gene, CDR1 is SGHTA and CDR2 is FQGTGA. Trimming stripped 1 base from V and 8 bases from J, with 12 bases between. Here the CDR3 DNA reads TGTGCCAGCAGCTTAAAAGCGGGCGAGGATGAGCAGTTCTTC. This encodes CASSLKAGEDEQFF.

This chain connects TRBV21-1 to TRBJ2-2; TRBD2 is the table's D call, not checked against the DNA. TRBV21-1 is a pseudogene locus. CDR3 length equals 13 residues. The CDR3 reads CARNKRGTGELFF. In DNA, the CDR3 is TGTGCCAGAAACAAGCGGGGGACCGGGGAGCTGTTTTTT.

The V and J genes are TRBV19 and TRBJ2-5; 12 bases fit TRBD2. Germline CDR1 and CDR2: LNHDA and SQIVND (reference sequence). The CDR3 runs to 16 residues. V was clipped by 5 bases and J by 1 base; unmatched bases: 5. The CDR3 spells CASSPGLAGPQETQYF. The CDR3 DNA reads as TGTGCCAGTAGTCCTGGACTAGCGGGACCCCAAGAGACCCAGTACTTC.

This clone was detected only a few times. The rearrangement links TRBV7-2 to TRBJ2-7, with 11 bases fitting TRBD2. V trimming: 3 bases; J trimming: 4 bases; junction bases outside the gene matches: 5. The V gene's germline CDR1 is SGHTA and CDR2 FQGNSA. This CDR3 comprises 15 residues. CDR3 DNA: TGTGCCAGCAGCTTGACTAGCGGGGTAGGGTACGAGCAGTACTTC. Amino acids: CASSLTSGVGYEQYF. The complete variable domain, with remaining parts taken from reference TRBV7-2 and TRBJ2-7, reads GAGVSQSPSNKVTEKGKDVELRCDPISGHTALYWYRQSLGQGLEFLIYFQGNSAPDKSGLPSDRFSAERTGGSVSTLTIQRTQQEDSAVYLCASSLTSGVGYEQYFGPGTRLTVT.